The clone carrying this TCR beta chain showed up just a few times. Its antigen is currently unknown. This sample is drawn from a study of spatial heterogeneity in lung cancer. Overall study: The average appearance count of each unique TCR and UMI combination in raw reads was more than eight. Study-wide points: Ubiquitous expanded tumor TCRs were observed in blood more at resection than follow-up.

Germline assignment: CDR1 SNHLY and CDR2 FYNNEI. CDR3 size: 13 residues. Trimming stripped 3 bases from V and 1 base from J, with 6 bases between. As for time point: blood at routine non-recurrence follow-up after resection. Tumor, nontumor lung or frozen PBMC supplied whole RNA that was sequenced unsorted. TCRdb re-called the 5' RACE reads with MiXCR, one entry per CDR3 protein. This table holds roughly 120,000 distinct CDR3 sequences, approximately 11% found once. The receptor's source is a female donor with early-stage non-small cell lung cancer. This sequence joins TRBV2 and TRBJ1-2, with D uncertain. Sample: PBMCs, taken at follow-up. The DNA of the CDR3 is TGTGCCAGCAGTGACCAGGTTAACTATGGCTACACCTTC. As protein: CASSDQVNYGYTF.